A single sample is the source of the 32 T cell receptor beta chains below, sequenced in a study of blood T cell repertoires in COVID-19 (TCRdb year 2020). Library preparation was by the immunoSEQ multiplex PCR assay. Entries here come from immuneACCESS through TCRdb and include only in-frame sequences with V and J called. Some clones fail to appear in such tables; in the studies checked, an unresolved V gene covers under half of the shortfall, and the cause of the remainder is unknown. Present in this sample are approximately 360,000 clones, roughly 80% of which were seen just once. The top ten hold roughly 5.1% of the sample. Specimen: PBMCs or T cells enriched from blood (not recorded which). The receptors shown here come from a woman between 50 and 59 years old who had recovered from COVID-19.

CDR3 bases: TGTGCCAGTTTCCAGGACAGGGAGTGGAACGAGCAGTACTTC. Protein sequence: CASFQDREWNEQYF. This rearrangement joins TRBV6-5 to TRBJ2-7; TRBD1 aligns across 8 bases. This CDR3 spans 14 amino acids. Germline V gene lookup returns CDR1 MNHEY and CDR2 SVGAGI. J gave up 5 bases and V 9 bases, and 12 bases lay outside the gene matches.

This chain connects TRBV11-3 to TRBJ1-1, with no clear D. The germline V gene has CDR1 SGHNT and CDR2 YENEEA. This CDR3 contains 17 residues. Trimming pared 7 bases from V and 2 bases from J, leaving 23 bases between. CDR3 bases: TGTGCCAGCAATCCGACCGGGTGGGGAGTCTTAAACACTGAAGCTTTCTTT. Translated, it gives CASNPTGWGVLNTEAFF.

The chain couples TRBV2 to TRBJ1-2, with a tentative D call TRBD1 (5 bases). Trimming removed 3 bases from V and 5 bases from J, with 13 bases in between. The CDR3 spans 14 residues. Germline CDR1 reads SNHLY; CDR2 reads FYNNEI. The CDR3: CASSDDRGLYGYTF. The CDR3 DNA sequence: TGTGCCAGCAGTGACGATAGGGGTTTGTATGGCTACACCTTC.

The chain has TRBV30 and TRBJ1-6; 7 bases are shared with TRBD1. The CDR3 runs 15 residues. Losses at the gene ends were 4 bases for V and 10 bases for J; bases not matched to a gene: 13. Germline CDR1 and CDR2: GTSNPN and SVGIG (reference sequence). CDR3 in DNA: TGTGCCTGGAAGGGGGCCCGGGAATCCCTCTCACCCCTCCACTTT. This encodes CAWKGARESLSPLHF.

The V and J genes are TRBV29-1 and TRBJ1-2; unclear D gene. The CDR3 totals 11 residues. Germline CDR1 and CDR2: SQVTM and ANQGSEA. Trimming cost V 5 bases and J 7 bases, with 11 bases left between them. DNA for the CDR3: TGCAGCGTTAGCCCGGGTTCTGGCTACACCTTC. It specifies CSVSPGSGYTF.

The chain combines TRBV6-5 with TRBJ1-1; TRBD1 aligns across 7 bases. Germline CDR1 is MNHEY and CDR2 is SVGAGI. The CDR3 has 16 amino acids. The V and J ends lost 2 bases and 5 bases, in that order; junction bases with no gene match: 11. DNA for the CDR3: TGTGCCAGCAGTTACACGGACAGGCCAGTGGGGACTGAAGCTTTCTTT. This translates into CASSYTDRPVGTEAFF.

In this sample, this clone turned up once. The chain employs TRBV5-1 and TRBJ2-5; 9 positions agree with TRBD1. V was clipped by 0 bases and J by 0 bases; unmatched bases: 6. Looked up from germline, CDR1 is SGHRS and CDR2 is YFSETQ. This CDR3 is built from 17 residues. The CDR3 is CASSLEPTGGYQETQYF. DNA of the CDR3: TGCGCCAGCAGCTTGGAACCGACAGGGGGGTACCAAGAGACCCAGTACTTC.

The chain is built from TRBV7-6 and TRBJ2-1; TRBD2 matches at 7 bases. This CDR3 contains 17 residues. Germline CDR1 SGHVS, CDR2 FNYEAQ. V gave up 1 base and J gave up 2 bases; unmatched junction bases: 8. The CDR3 DNA reads as TGTGCCAGCAGCTTAGTCGCCGCGGGAGCCCCCTACAATGAGCAGTTCTTC. Translated, it gives CASSLVAAGAPYNEQFF.

This chain joins TRBV18 and TRBJ2-2, with 12 bases matching TRBD1. V gave up 5 bases and J gave up 8 bases; unmatched junction bases: 9. The germline V gene has CDR1 KGHSH and CDR2 LQKENI. This CDR3 has 16 residues. This chain's CDR3 is CASSSGQGALSGELFF. For the CDR3, the DNA is TGTGCCAGCTCATCGGGACAGGGGGCGCTATCTGGGGAGCTGTTTTTT.

The chain recombines TRBV6-5 with TRBJ1-2; a weak D match, TRBD1 (5 bases). Per germline, CDR1 MNHEY and CDR2 SVGAGI. The V end lost 8 bases, the J end lost 2 bases, and 12 bases lay between the germline ends. The CDR3 is 13 residues long. CDR3 bases: TGTGCCAGCCGATCCGCAGGGAACTATGGCTACACCTTC. It codes for CASRSAGNYGYTF.

This clone was seen a handful of times. This chain uses TRBV5-6 with TRBJ1-2; D call uncertain. This CDR3 region has 13 residues. Trimming cost V 5 bases and J 6 bases, with 14 bases left between them. Germline values: CDR1 SGHDT, CDR2 YYEEEE. This CDR3 reads CASRLQERNGYTF. The CDR3 DNA follows: TGTGCCAGCAGACTCCAGGAAAGAAATGGCTACACCTTC.

This chain joins TRBV5-1 and TRBJ2-3, with D perhaps matching TRBD2 (6 bases). The CDR3 loop spans 15 amino acids. Trimming shortened V by 1 base and J by 0 bases, and 9 bases separated the two germline ends. Germline assignment: CDR1 SGHRS and CDR2 YFSETQ. In nucleotides, the CDR3 is TGCGCCAGCAGCTTGCTCGGGGGAAGCACAGATACGCAGTATTTT. It specifies CASSLLGGSTDTQYF.

This clone occurred once. V gene TRBV6-2 or TRBV6-3 combines with J gene TRBJ1-1; TRBD1 might be the D (6 bases). The length of the CDR3 is 13 residues. The germline V and J ends were trimmed by 4 bases and 6 bases, with 12 bases remaining between them. Germline V gene sequence: CDR1 MNHEY, CDR2 SVGEGT. The CDR3 DNA sequence: TGTGCCAGCAGTTTCACCCGGACAGCTGAAGCTTTCTTT. It translates to CASSFTRTAEAFF.

The chain couples TRBV4-2 to TRBJ2-1; 7 bases map to TRBD2. The length of the CDR3 is 15 residues. From germline, CDR1 is LGHNA and CDR2 YNFKEQ. The V gene end was trimmed by 2 bases and the J gene end by 3 bases; junction bases not matched to a gene: 4. CDR3 in DNA: TGTGCCAGCAGCCAAATTGCGGGGGACTACAATGAGCAGTTCTTC. It translates to CASSQIAGDYNEQFF.

The genes are TRBV5-1 and TRBJ1-2, with 10 bases identical to TRBD1. J lost 8 bases, V lost 5 bases, and 9 bases had no gene match. The CDR3 spans 14 residues. The germline V gene has CDR1 SGHRS and CDR2 YFSETQ. The chain's CDR3 is CASSAGTGEGGYTF. CDR3 in DNA: TGCGCCAGCAGTGCCGGGACAGGGGAAGGGGGCTACACCTTC. The whole variable domain, remainder taken from reference TRBV5-1 and TRBJ1-2, is KAGVTQTPRYLIKTRGQQVTLSCSPISGHRSVSWYQQTPGQGLQFLFEYFSETQRNKGNFPGRFSGRQFSNSRSEMNVSTLELGDSALYLCASSAGTGEGGYTFGSGTRLTVV.

This sequence joins TRBV19 and TRBJ1-2; 7 bases match TRBD1. V lost 7 bases to trimming and J lost 2 bases; unmatched junction nucleotides: 7. The CDR3 runs 14 residues. CDR1 LNHDA and CDR2 SQIVND come from the germline V gene (reference sequence). The CDR3 sequence: CASKTTGANYGYTF. In DNA, the CDR3 is TGTGCCAGTAAAACAACAGGGGCCAACTATGGCTACACCTTC.

The V call is TRBV12-5, the J call TRBJ2-1; 9 bases are a match to TRBD1. The CDR3 contains 19 residues. Germline V CDR1 and CDR2: LGHNT, FRNRAP. V was pared by 7 bases and J by 5 bases, with 21 bases of the junction left unmatched. The CDR3 here is CASAITINPGQGRDNEQFF. CDR3 sequence (DNA): TGTGCTAGTGCCATAACAATAAATCCGGGACAGGGAAGGGACAATGAGCAGTTCTTC.

This clone was seen more than once but under ten times. The chain employs TRBV5-4 and TRBJ1-3; 7 bases align to TRBD1. The CDR3 loop spans 16 amino acids. J gave up 0 bases and V 4 bases, and 7 bases lay outside the gene matches. CDR1 and CDR2 (germline): SGHNT, YYREEE (reference sequence). CDR3: CASSARSGGSGNTIYF. The CDR3 DNA is TGTGCCAGCAGCGCCCGGTCAGGGGGCTCTGGAAACACCATATATTTT.

This clone showed up just once. The V and J genes are TRBV18 and TRBJ1-2; D uncertain. CDR1 and CDR2 from the germline V gene are KGHSH and LQKENI. V lost 3 bases and J lost 1, with 9 bases in between. The CDR3 totals 14 residues. This chain's CDR3 is CASSPGRYNYGYTF. The CDR3 nucleotides are TGTGCCAGCTCACCGGGGAGATATAACTATGGCTACACCTTC.

This rearrangement joins TRBV11-3 to TRBJ1-6, with D possibly matching TRBD1 (6 bases). Trimming pared 5 bases from V and 6 bases from J, leaving 14 bases between. Germline V gene data show CDR1 as SGHNT and CDR2 as YENEEA. There are 15 residues in the CDR3. The CDR3 is CASSPLTGFNSPLHF. The DNA for the CDR3 is TGTGCCAGCAGCCCTTTGACAGGCTTTAATTCACCCCTCCACTTT.

This rearrangement joins TRBV5-1 to TRBJ2-1, with a weak D call TRBD2 (5 bases). The CDR3 sequence is 15 residues long. V was pared by 4 bases and J by 0 bases, with 11 bases between. CDR1 is SGHRS, CDR2 YFSETQ, per germline. CDR3 nucleotides: TGCGCCAGCAGCGATCCGGGAAGCTCCTACAATGAGCAGTTCTTC. Encoded protein: CASSDPGSSYNEQFF.

In this sample, this clone turned up once. CDR3 DNA sequence: TGTGCCACCCGTGGACTAGCGACTTACAATGAGCAGTTCTTC. Translated, it gives CATRGLATYNEQFF. The chain recombines TRBV7-9 with TRBJ2-1; 9 bases fit TRBD2. Germline V CDR1 and CDR2: SEHNR, FQNEAQ (reference sequence). This CDR3 spans 14 amino acids. After removal of 10 bases from V and 4 bases from J, the junction contained 8 bases not matched to a gene.

The chain uses TRBV27 and TRBJ2-7; 15 positions match TRBD2. The CDR3 covers 17 residues. Germline values: CDR1 MNHEY, CDR2 SMNVEV (reference sequence). V was pared by 5 bases and J by 2 bases, with 7 bases of the junction left unmatched. The CDR3, as DNA: TGTGCCAGCAGTCTCGGGACTAGCGGGAGGCCGACCTACGAGCAGTACTTC. It yields the protein CASSLGTSGRPTYEQYF.

The V and J genes are TRBV27 and TRBJ1-2; the match to TRBD1 covers 7 bases. There are 13 residues in the CDR3. Germline V CDR1 and CDR2: MNHEY, SMNVEV (reference sequence). J lost 9 bases, V lost 5 bases, and 9 bases had no gene match. In DNA, the CDR3 is TGTGCCAGCAGTAGTGACAGGGCTGCACGCTACACCTTC. Translated: CASSSDRAARYTF.

CDR3 loop: CASSIRPGVGGNTIYF. CDR3 in DNA: TGTGCCAGTAGTATACGGCCAGGGGTAGGTGGAAACACCATATATTTT. The chain joins TRBV19 to TRBJ1-3; tentative D call: TRBD1 (6 bases). The ends were cut back, 2 bases at V and 3 bases at J, with 14 bases in the middle. This CDR3 is built from 16 residues. In germline, CDR1 is LNHDA, CDR2 SQIVND (reference sequence).

V is TRBV20-1 and J is TRBJ1-1; a possible D gene is TRBD1 (6 bases). This CDR3 spans 15 amino acids. Trimming removed 3 bases at V and 5 bases at J, with 19 bases between. Per germline, CDR1 DFQATT and CDR2 SNEGSKA (reference sequence). The CDR3 DNA follows: TGCAGTGCTAGTTATAGGTTGTTGGGGACAACTGAAGCTTTCTTT. Its translation is CSASYRLLGTTEAFF.

This chain links TRBV20-1 with TRBJ1-4; D gene ambiguous. V gave up 1 base and J gave up 8 bases, with 5 bases separating them. The CDR3 covers 11 residues. Germline CDR1 reads DFQATT; CDR2 reads SNEGSKA (reference sequence). CDR3 sequence (DNA): TGCAGTGCTAGAGTTCAGGAAAAACTGTTTTTT. Its translation: CSARVQEKLFF.

This clone was recorded a few times. This chain links TRBV5-1 with TRBJ1-2; 7 bases are a match to TRBD1. Germline CDR1 SGHRS, CDR2 YFSETQ. This CDR3 region has 18 residues. V dropped 1 base and J dropped 3; count of bases not matched to a gene: 15. The chain's CDR3 is CASSLTRDSITRDYGYTF. For the CDR3, the DNA is TGCGCCAGCAGCTTGACCCGGGACAGCATAACGAGGGACTATGGCTACACCTTC.

The chain has TRBV27 and TRBJ2-1, with 12 bases fitting TRBD2. Germline trimming cut 5 bases from V and 5 bases from J; bases unmatched to any gene: 16. There are 19 residues in the CDR3. Germline assignment: CDR1 MNHEY and CDR2 SMNVEV (reference sequence). The CDR3 reads CASSIRQTTLAGGHNEQFF. CDR3 nucleotide sequence: TGTGCCAGCAGTATCCGACAAACCACTCTAGCGGGAGGGCACAATGAGCAGTTCTTC.

This sequence joins TRBV7-9 and TRBJ1-4, with TRBD1 identical over 10 bases. V lost 5 bases, J lost 7 bases, and 7 bases stayed unmatched. This CDR3 spans 15 amino acids. Germline V CDR1 and CDR2: SEHNR, FQNEAQ (reference sequence). The CDR3 loop reads CASSIRQGAGEKLFF. In DNA form, the CDR3 reads TGTGCCAGCAGCATCCGACAGGGGGCAGGTGAAAAACTGTTTTTT.

The chain employs TRBV3-1 (or the pseudogene TRBV3-2) and TRBJ2-1; 7 nucleotides match TRBD1. V shed 7 bases and J 5 bases; nucleotides not matched to a gene: 17. Germline V CDR1 and CDR2: LGHDT, YNNKEL (reference sequence). The CDR3 consists of 17 residues. The CDR3 region has the DNA TGTGCCAGCACCGATAGAGGGGGCAGTCCCAAAAACAATGAGCAGTTCTTC. It specifies CASTDRGGSPKNNEQFF.

This chain links TRBV2 with TRBJ2-5; D not certain. V was clipped by 7 bases and J by 0 bases, with 9 bases between them. The CDR3 loop spans 13 amino acids. The germline V gene encodes CDR1 SNHLY and CDR2 FYNNEI. DNA for the CDR3: TGTGCCAGCAACCAGATGTACCAAGAGACCCAGTACTTC. Its translation: CASNQMYQETQYF.